Listed here is a single TCR beta chain. What it binds is not known. The record originates from a study of CD4+ T cells in melanoma. CDR3 length: 19 residues. In germline, CDR1 is PRHDT, CDR2 FYEKMQ (reference sequence). Trimming shortened V by 3 bases and J by 5 bases, and 26 bases separated the two germline ends. Produced via immunoSEQ multiplex PCR; TCRdb's table is partial and in-frame only. The table includes under 20,000 clones, around 76% detected once. Study-level points and caveats: Diverse differentiation states were reported for melanoma neoantigen-specific CD4+ T cells. A reported correlation linked neoantigen-specific CD4+ T cells to CD8+, macrophage and B cell function.

This clonotype was obtained from a human donor with melanoma. Sequencing was performed on cells from a culture (not recorded whether cultured in vitro). The chain combines TRBV13 with TRBJ2-1; TRBD2 is a possible D gene (6 bases). The CDR3 coding sequence is TGTGCCAGCAGCTTGAGATGGGGCGGGGCCGGGGGATCCCACAATGAGCAGTTCTTC. The encoded protein is CASSLRWGGAGGSHNEQFF.